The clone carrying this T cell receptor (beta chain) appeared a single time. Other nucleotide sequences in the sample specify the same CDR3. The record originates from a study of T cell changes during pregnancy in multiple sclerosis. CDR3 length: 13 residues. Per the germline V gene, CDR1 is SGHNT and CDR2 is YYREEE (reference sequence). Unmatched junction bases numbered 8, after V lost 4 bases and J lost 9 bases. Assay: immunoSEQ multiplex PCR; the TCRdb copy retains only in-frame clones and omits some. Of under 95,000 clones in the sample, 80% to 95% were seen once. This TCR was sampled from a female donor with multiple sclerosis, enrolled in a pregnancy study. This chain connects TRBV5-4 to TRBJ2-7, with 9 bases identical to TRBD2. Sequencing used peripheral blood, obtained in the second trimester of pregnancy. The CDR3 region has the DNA TGTGCCAGCAGCCTTAGCGGGAGTTGGCTGCAGTACTTC. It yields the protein CASSLSGSWLQYF.